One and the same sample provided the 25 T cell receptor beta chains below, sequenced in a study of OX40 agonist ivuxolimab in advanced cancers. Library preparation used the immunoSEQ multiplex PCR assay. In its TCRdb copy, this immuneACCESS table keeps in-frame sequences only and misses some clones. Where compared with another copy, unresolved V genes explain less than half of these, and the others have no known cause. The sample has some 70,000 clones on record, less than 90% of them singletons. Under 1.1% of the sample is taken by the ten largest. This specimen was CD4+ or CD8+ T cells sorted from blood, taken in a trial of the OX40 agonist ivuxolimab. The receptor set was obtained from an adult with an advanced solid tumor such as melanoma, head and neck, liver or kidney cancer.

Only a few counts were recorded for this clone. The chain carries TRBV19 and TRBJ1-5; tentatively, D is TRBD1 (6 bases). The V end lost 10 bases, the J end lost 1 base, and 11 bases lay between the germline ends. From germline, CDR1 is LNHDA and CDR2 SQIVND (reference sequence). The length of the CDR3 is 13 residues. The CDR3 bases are TGTGCCACCGATAGGGGGAGCAATCAGCCCCAGCATTTT. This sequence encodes CATDRGSNQPQHF.

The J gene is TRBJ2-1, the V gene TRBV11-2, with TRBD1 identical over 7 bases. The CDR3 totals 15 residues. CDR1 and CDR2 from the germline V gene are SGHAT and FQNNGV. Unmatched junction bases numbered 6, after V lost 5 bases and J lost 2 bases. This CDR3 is CASSPLTGPYNEQFF. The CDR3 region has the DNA TGTGCCAGCAGCCCGTTGACAGGGCCCTACAATGAGCAGTTCTTC.

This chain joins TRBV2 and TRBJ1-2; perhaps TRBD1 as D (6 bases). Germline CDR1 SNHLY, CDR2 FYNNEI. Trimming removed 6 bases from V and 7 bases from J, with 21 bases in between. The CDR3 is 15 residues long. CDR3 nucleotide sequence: TGTGCCAGCAGCAGACTACAGGGATGGGTAGGTGGCTACACCTTC. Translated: CASSRLQGWVGGYTF.

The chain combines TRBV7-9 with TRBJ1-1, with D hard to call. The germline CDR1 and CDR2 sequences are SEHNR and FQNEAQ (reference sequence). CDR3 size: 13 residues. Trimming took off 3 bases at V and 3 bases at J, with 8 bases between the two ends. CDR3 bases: TGTGCCAGCAGCTTCAGTGGCGACACTGAAGCTTTCTTT. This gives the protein CASSFSGDTEAFF.

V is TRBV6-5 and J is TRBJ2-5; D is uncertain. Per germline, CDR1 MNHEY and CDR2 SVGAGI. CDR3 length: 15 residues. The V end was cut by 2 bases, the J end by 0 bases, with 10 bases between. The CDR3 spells CASSYGLGNQETQYF. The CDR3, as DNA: TGTGCCAGCAGTTACGGATTGGGGAACCAAGAGACCCAGTACTTC.

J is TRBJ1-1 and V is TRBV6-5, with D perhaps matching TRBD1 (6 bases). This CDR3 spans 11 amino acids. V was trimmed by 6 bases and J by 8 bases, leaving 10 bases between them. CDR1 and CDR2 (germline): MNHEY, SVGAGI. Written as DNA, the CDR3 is TGTGCCAGCAGCCAAGGACAGGAAGCTTTCTTT. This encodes CASSQGQEAFF.

The CDR3 protein is CAISVEAGVKETQYF. The CDR3 DNA sequence: TGTGCCATCAGTGTCGAGGCAGGGGTGAAAGAGACCCAGTACTTC. J is TRBJ2-5 and V is TRBV10-3, with D maybe TRBD1 (6 bases). CDR1 is ENHRY and CDR2 is SYGVKD in the germline V gene. V lost 4 bases, J lost 3 bases, and 15 bases lay in between. CDR3 size: 15 residues.

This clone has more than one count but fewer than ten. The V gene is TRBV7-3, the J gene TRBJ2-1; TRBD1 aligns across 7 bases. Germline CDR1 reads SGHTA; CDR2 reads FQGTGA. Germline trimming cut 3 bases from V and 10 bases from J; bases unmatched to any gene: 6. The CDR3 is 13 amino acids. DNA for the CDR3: TGTGCCAGCAGCTTGAAGGGGGCTAAAGAGCAGTTCTTC. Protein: CASSLKGAKEQFF.

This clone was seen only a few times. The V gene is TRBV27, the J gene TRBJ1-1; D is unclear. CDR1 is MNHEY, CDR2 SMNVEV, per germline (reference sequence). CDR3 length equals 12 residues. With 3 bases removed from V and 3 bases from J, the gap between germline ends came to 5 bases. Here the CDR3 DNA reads TGTGCCAGCAGTTTGAGGGACACTGAAGCTTTCTTT. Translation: CASSLRDTEAFF.

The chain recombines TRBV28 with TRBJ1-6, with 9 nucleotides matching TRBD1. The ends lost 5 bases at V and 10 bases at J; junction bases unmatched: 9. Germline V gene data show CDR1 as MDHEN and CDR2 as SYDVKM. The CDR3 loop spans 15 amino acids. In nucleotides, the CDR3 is TGTGCCAGCAGTACCAAGGGACAGGGTGGGTCACCCCTCCACTTT. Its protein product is CASSTKGQGGSPLHF.

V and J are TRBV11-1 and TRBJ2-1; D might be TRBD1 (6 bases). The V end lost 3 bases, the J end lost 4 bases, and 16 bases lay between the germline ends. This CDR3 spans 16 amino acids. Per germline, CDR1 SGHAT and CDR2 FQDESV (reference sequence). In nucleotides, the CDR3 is TGTGCCAGCAGCTTTTCTGGGACAAGGGGATACAATGAGCAGTTCTTC. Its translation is CASSFSGTRGYNEQFF.

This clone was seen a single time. CDR3 region: CASSLAPLAGPTDTQYF. In DNA, the CDR3 is TGCGCCAGCAGCTTGGCTCCACTAGCGGGGCCCACAGATACGCAGTATTTT. The chain uses TRBV5-1 and TRBJ2-3; 10 nucleotides line up with TRBD2. Germline trimming cut 0 bases from V and 2 bases from J; bases unmatched to any gene: 6. Per germline, CDR1 SGHRS and CDR2 YFSETQ. This CDR3 comprises 17 residues.

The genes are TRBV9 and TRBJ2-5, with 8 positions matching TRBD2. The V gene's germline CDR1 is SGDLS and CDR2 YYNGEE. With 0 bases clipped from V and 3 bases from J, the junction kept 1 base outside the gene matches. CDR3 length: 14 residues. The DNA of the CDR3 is TGTGCCAGCAGCGTAGGGGGACTAGAAGAGACCCAGTACTTC. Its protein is CASSVGGLEETQYF.

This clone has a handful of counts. The chain's CDR3 is CASSSSTGSGGYTF. As DNA, the CDR3 is TGTGCCAGCAGCTCCTCCACAGGGAGTGGTGGCTACACCTTC. The J gene is TRBJ1-2, the V gene TRBV7-2; the D gene is possibly TRBD1 (6 bases). The CDR3 has 14 amino acids. V gave up 4 bases and J gave up 7 bases, with 16 bases separating them. In germline, CDR1 is SGHTA, CDR2 FQGNSA.

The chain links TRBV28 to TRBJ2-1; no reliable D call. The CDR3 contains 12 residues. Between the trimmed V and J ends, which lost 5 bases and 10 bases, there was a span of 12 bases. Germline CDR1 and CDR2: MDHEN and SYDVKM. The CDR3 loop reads CASSQSGPEQFF. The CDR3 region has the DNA TGTGCCAGCAGTCAGTCAGGACCGGAGCAGTTCTTC.

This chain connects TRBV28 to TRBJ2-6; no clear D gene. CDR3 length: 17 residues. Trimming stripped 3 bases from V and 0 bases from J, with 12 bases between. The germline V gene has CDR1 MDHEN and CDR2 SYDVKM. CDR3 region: CASSFLPGVSGANVLTF. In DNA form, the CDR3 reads TGTGCCAGCAGTTTTCTCCCCGGAGTCTCTGGGGCCAACGTCCTGACTTTC. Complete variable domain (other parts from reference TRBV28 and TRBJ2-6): DVKVTQSSRYLVKRTGEKVFLECVQDMDHENMFWYRQDPGLGLRLIYFSYDVKMKEKGDIPEGYSVSREKKERFSLILESASTNQTSMYLCASSFLPGVSGANVLTFGAGSRLTVL.

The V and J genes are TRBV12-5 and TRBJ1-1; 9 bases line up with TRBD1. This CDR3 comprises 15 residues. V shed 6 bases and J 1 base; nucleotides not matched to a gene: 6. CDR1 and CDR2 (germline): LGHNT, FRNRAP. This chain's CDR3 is CASGPGQGTNTEAFF. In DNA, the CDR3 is TGTGCTAGTGGGCCTGGACAGGGGACGAACACTGAAGCTTTCTTT. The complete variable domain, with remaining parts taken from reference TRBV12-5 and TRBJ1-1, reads DARVTQTPRHKVTEMGQEVTMRCQPILGHNTVFWYRQTMMQGLELLAYFRNRAPLDDSGMPKDRFSAEMPDATLATLKIQPSEPRDSAVYFCASGPGQGTNTEAFFGQGTRLTVV.

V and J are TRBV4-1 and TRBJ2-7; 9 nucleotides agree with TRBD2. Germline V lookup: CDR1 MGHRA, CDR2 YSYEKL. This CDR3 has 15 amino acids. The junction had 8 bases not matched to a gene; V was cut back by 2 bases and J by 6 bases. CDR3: CASSQYGGGAFEQYF. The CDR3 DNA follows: TGCGCCAGCAGCCAATACGGCGGGGGGGCGTTCGAGCAGTACTTC.

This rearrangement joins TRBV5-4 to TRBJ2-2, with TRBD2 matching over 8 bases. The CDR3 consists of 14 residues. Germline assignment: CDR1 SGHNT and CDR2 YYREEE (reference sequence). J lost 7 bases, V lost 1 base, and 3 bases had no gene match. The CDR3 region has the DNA TGTGCCAGCAGCTTGAAGCGGGAGTACGGGGAGCTGTTTTTT. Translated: CASSLKREYGELFF.

The CDR3 protein is CASSTLPEPRGYTF. CDR3 DNA sequence: TGTGCCAGTAGTACCCTCCCGGAGCCGCGTGGCTACACCTTC. The V gene is TRBV19, the J gene TRBJ1-2; D ambiguous. CDR1 is LNHDA and CDR2 is SQIVND in the germline V gene (reference sequence). V lost 4 bases to trimming and J lost 7 bases, with 16 bases between them. This CDR3 has 14 residues.

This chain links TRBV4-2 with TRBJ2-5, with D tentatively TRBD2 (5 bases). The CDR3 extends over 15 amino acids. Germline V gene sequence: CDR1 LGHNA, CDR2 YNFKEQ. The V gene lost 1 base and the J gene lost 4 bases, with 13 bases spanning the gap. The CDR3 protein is CASSQVWAGGETQYF. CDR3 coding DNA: TGTGCCAGCAGCCAAGTTTGGGCCGGAGGAGAGACCCAGTACTTC.

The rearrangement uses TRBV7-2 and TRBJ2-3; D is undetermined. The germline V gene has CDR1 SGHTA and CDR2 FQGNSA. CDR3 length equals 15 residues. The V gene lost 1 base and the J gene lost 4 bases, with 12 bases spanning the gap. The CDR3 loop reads CASSLDLATADTQYF. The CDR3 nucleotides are TGTGCCAGCAGCTTAGACCTGGCTACCGCAGATACGCAGTATTTT. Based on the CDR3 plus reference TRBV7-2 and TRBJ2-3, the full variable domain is GAGVSQSPSNKVTEKGKDVELRCDPISGHTALYWYRQSLGQGLEFLIYFQGNSAPDKSGLPSDRFSAERTGGSVSTLTIQRTQQEDSAVYLCASSLDLATADTQYFGPGTRLTVL.

CDR3 amino acids: CASRTMNTEAFF. DNA for the CDR3: TGTGCCAGCAGGACCATGAACACTGAAGCTTTCTTT. This rearrangement joins TRBV6-6 to TRBJ1-1; the D is unclear. CDR1 is MNHNY, CDR2 SVGAGI, per germline (reference sequence). V lost 6 bases to trimming and J lost 0 bases, with 5 bases between them. CDR3 length: 12 residues.

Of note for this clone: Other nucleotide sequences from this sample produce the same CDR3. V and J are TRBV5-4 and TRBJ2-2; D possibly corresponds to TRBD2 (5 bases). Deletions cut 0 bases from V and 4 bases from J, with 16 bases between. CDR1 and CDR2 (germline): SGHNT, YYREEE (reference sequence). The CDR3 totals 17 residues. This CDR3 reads CASSLARSSSGTGELFF. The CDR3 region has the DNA TGTGCCAGCAGCTTGGCTAGGTCTAGCAGCGGCACCGGGGAGCTGTTTTTT.

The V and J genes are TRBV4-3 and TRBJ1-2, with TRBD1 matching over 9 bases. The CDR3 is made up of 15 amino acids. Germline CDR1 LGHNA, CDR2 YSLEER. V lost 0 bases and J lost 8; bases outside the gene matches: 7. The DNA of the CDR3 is TGCGCCAGCAGCCAAGAGGGACAGGGAGATAGAGGCTACACCTTC. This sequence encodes CASSQEGQGDRGYTF.